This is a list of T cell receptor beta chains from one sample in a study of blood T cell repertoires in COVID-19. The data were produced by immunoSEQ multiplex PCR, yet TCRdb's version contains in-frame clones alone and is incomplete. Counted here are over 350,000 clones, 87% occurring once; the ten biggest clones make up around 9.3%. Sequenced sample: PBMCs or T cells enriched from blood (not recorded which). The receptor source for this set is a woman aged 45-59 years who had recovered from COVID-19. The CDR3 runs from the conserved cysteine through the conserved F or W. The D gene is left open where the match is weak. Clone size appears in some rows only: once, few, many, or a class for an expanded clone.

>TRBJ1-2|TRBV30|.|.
CAWSYPYNYGYTF
TGTGCCTGGAGCTATCCGTATAACTATGGCTACACCTTC
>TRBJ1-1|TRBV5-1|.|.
CASSLVIMNTEAFF
TGCGCCAGCAGCTTGGTAATTATGAACACTGAAGCTTTCTTT
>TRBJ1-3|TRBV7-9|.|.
CASSLEPLHSGNTIYF
TGTGCCAGCAGCTTAGAGCCCCTTCACTCTGGAAACACCATATATTTT
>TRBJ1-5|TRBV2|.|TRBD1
CASHTDRGGNQPQHF
TGTGCCAGCCACACGGACAGGGGGGGCAATCAGCCCCAGCATTTT
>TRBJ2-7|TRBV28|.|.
CASRRTANYEQYF
TGTGCCAGCAGAAGGACAGCGAACTACGAGCAGTACTTC
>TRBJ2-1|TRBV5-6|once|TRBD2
CASSNRLAGARSKQFF
TGTGCCAGCAGCAACCGACTAGCGGGGGCCCGTAGTAAGCAGTTCTTC
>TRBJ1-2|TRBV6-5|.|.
CASSYSLGQNYGYTF
TGTGCCAGCAGTTACTCCCTGGGACAAAACTATGGCTACACCTTC
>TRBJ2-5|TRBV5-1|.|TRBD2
CASAADAAGPQETQYF
TGCGCCAGCGCCGCTGATGCAGCGGGGCCCCAAGAGACCCAGTACTTC
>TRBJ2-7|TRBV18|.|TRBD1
CASSPGRQGAYNEQYF
TGTGCCAGCTCACCAGGTAGACAGGGGGCTTACAACGAGCAGTACTTC
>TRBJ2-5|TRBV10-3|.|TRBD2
CAISPPSGGARETQYF
TGTGCCATCAGTCCCCCTAGCGGGGGGGCCCGGGAGACCCAGTACTTC
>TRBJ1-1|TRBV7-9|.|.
CASSLGGISNTEAFF
TGTGCCAGCAGCTTAGGAGGAATATCGAACACTGAAGCTTTCTTT
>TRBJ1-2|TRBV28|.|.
CASSTGPANYGYTF
TGTGCCAGCAGTACAGGGCCAGCTAACTATGGCTACACCTTC
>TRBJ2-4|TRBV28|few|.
CASSLVQVAIQYF
TGTGCCAGCAGTTTAGTACAGGTGGCCATTCAGTACTTC
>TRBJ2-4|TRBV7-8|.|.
CASSLGRENIQYF
TGTGCCAGCAGCTTAGGGCGGGAAAACATTCAGTACTTC
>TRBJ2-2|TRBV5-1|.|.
CASSFLPTGANTGELFF
TGCGCCAGCAGCTTCCTTCCGACAGGCGCGAACACCGGGGAGCTGTTTTTT
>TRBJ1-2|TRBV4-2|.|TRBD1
CASSQDGDRASAYGYTF
TGTGCCAGCAGCCAAGACGGGGACAGGGCCTCCGCCTATGGCTACACCTTC
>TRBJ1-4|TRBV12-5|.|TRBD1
CASGLGQGEKLFF
TGTGCTAGTGGTTTGGGACAGGGCGAAAAACTGTTTTTT
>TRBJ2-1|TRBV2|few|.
CASSGDPPSSYNEQFF
TGTGCCAGCAGTGGCGACCCCCCTAGCTCCTACAATGAGCAGTTCTTC
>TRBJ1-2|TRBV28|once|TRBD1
CASSPPTGTNYGYTF
TGTGCCAGCAGTCCTCCGACAGGGACTAACTATGGCTACACCTTC
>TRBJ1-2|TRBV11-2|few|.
CASSPAGGNYGYTF
TGTGCCAGCAGCCCTGCCGGGGGTAACTATGGCTACACCTTC
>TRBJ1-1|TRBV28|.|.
CASSQRDTEAFF
TGTGCCAGCTCCCAGAGGGACACTGAAGCTTTCTTT
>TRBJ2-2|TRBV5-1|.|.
CASSFRAGTGELFF
TGCGCCAGCAGCTTTAGGGCGGGCACCGGGGAGCTGTTTTTT
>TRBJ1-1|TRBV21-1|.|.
CASTKLDRPCDTEAFF
TGTGCCAGCACCAAACTGGACAGGCCCTGCGACACTGAAGCTTTCTTT
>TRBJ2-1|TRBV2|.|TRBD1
CASRTGTEVNEQFF
TGTGCCAGCAGGACCGGGACAGAGGTCAATGAGCAGTTCTTC